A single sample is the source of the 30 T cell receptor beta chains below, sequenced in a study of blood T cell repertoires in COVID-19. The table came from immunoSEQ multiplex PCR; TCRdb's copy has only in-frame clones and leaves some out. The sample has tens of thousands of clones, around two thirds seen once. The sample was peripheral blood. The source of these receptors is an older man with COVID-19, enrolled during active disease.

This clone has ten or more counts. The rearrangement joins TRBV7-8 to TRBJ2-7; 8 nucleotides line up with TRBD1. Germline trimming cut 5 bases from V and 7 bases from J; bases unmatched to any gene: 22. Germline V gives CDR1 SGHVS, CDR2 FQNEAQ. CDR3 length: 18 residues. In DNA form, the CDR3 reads TGTGCCAGCAGCCGTCGAGGCAGGGGGCGAACCCTACTACGGGAGCAGTACTTC. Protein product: CASSRRGRGRTLLREQYF.

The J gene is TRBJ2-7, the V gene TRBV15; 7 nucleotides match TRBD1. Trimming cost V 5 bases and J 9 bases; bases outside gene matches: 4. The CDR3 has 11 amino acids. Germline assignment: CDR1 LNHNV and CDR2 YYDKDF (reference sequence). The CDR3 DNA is TGTGCCACCAGCTTAGGGGGCGGGCAGTACTTC. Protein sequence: CATSLGGGQYF.

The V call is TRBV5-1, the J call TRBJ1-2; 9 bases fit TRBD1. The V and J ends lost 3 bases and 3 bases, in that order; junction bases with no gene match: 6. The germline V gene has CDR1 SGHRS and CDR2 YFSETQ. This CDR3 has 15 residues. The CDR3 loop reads CASSSGQGGDYGYTF. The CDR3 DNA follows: TGCGCCAGCAGCTCGGGACAGGGTGGAGACTATGGCTACACCTTC.

CDR3 loop: CASTLGGTYNSPLHF. Written as DNA, the CDR3 is TGTGCCAGCACTCTAGGAGGGACTTATAATTCACCCCTCCACTTT. The chain couples TRBV6-5 to TRBJ1-6, with D maybe TRBD1 (5 bases). Germline-derived CDR1 and CDR2 are MNHEY and SVGAGI. This CDR3 is 15 amino acids long. Trimming stripped 7 bases from V and 4 bases from J, with 14 bases between.

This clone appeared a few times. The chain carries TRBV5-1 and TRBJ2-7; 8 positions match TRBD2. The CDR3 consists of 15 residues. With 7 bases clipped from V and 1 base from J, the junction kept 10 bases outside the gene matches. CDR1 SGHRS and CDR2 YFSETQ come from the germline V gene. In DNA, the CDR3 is TGCGCCAGCGGGGGAGTGAGCGGGAGTTCCTACGAGCAGTACTTC. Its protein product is CASGGVSGSSYEQYF.

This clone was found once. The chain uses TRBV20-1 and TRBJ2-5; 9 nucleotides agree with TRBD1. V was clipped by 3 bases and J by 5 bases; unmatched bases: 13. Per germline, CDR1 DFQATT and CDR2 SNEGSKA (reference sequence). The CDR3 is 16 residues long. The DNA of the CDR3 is TGCAGTGCTAGTTTTTTTGGGACAGGGCGTCGCGAGACCCAGTACTTC. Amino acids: CSASFFGTGRRETQYF.

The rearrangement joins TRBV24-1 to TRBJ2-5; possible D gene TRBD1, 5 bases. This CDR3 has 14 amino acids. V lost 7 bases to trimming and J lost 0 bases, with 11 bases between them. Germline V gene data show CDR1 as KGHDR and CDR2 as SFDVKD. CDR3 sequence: CATRPQGNQETQYF. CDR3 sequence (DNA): TGTGCCACCAGACCCCAGGGAAACCAAGAGACCCAGTACTTC.

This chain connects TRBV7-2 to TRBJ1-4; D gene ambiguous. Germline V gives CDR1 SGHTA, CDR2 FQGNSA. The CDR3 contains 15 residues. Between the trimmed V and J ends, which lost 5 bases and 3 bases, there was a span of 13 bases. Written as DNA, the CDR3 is TGTGCCAGCAGCCCGATGGCGGCGGCTAATGAAAAACTGTTTTTT. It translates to CASSPMAAANEKLFF.

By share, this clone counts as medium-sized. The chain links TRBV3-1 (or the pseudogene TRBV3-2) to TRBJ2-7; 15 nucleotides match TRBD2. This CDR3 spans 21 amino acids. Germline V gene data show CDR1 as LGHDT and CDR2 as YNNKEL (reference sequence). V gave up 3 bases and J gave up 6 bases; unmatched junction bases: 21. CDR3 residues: CASSHEPRGWTSGRARPEQYF. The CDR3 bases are TGTGCCAGCAGCCACGAACCGAGAGGATGGACTAGCGGGAGGGCTCGACCCGAGCAGTACTTC.

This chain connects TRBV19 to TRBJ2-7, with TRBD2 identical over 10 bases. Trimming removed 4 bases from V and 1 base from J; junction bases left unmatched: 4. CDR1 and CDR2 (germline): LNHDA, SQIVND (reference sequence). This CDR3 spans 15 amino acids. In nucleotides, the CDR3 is TGTGCCAGTAGTAAAACTAGCGGGATATCCTACGAGCAGTACTTC. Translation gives CASSKTSGISYEQYF.

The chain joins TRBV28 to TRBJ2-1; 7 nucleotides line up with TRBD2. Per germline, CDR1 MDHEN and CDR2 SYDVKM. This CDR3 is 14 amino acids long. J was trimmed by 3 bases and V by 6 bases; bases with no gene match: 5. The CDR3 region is CASRSGTNYNEQFF. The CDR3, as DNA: TGTGCCAGCAGGTCCGGGACTAACTACAATGAGCAGTTCTTC. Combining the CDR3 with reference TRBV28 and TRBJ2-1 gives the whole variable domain DVKVTQSSRYLVKRTGEKVFLECVQDMDHENMFWYRQDPGLGLRLIYFSYDVKMKEKGDIPEGYSVSREKKERFSLILESASTNQTSMYLCASRSGTNYNEQFFGPGTRLTVL.

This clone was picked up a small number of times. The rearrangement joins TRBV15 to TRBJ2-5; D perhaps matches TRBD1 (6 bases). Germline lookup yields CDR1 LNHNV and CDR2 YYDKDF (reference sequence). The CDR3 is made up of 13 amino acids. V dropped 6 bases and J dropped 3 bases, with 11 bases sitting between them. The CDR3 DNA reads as TGTGCCACCAGTCTAGGGGGAAAAGAGACCCAGTACTTC. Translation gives CATSLGGKETQYF.

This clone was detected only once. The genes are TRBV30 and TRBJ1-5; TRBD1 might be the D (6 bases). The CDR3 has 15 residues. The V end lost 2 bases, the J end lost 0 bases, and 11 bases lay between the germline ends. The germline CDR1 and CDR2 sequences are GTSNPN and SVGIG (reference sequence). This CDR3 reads CAWSPGTHSNQPQHF. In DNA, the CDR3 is TGTGCCTGGAGTCCCGGGACACATAGCAATCAGCCCCAGCATTTT.

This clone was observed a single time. The CDR3 bases are TGTGCCAGCAGTTTTTCCCTGAACAGGGTCAAAGGCTACACCTTC. This translates into CASSFSLNRVKGYTF. The J gene is TRBJ1-2, the V gene TRBV28, with D perhaps TRBD1 (6 bases). V was clipped by 3 bases and J by 8 bases, with 19 bases between them. CDR3 length: 15 amino acids. Germline values: CDR1 MDHEN, CDR2 SYDVKM.

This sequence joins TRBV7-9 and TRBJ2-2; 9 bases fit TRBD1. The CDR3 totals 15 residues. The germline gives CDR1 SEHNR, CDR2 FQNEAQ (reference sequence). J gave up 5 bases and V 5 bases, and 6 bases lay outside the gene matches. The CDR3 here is CASSPYRGLTGELFF. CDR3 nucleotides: TGTGCCAGCAGCCCTTACAGGGGGCTTACCGGGGAGCTGTTTTTT. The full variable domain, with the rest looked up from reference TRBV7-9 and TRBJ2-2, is DTGVSQNPRHKITKRGQNVTFRCDPISEHNRLYWYRQTLGQGPEFLTYFQNEAQLEKSRLLSDRFSAERPKGSFSTLEIQRTEQGDSAMYLCASSPYRGLTGELFFGEGSRLTVL.

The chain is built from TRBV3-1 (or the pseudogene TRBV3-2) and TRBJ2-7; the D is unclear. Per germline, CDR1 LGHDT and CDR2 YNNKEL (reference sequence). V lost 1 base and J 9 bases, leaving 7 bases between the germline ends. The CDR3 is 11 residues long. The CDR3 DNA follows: TGTGCCAGCAGCCAAGGGGCTCGGCAGTACTTC. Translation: CASSQGARQYF.

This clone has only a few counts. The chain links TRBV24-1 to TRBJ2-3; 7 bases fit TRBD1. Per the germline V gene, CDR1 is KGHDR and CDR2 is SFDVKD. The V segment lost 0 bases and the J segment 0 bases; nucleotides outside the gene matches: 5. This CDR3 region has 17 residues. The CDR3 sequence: CATSDLVRDSSTDTQYF. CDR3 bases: TGTGCCACCAGTGATTTGGTCCGGGACAGTAGCACAGATACGCAGTATTTT.

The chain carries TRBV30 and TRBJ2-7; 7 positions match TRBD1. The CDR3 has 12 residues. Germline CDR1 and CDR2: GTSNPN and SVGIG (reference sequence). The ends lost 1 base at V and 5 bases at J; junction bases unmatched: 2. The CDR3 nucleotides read TGTGCCTGGAGTGGAACAGGGGACGAGCAGTACTTC. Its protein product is CAWSGTGDEQYF.

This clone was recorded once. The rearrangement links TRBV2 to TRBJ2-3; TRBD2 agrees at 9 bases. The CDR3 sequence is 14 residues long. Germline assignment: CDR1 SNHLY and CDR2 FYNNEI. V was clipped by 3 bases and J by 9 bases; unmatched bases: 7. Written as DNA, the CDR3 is TGTGCCAGCAGTGAGCGGGGGGGACTCCGAACGCAGTATTTT. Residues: CASSERGGLRTQYF.

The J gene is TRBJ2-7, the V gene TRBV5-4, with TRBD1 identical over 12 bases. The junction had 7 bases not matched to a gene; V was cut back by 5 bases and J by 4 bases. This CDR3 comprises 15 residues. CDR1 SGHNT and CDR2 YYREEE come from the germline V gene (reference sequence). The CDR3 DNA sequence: TGTGCCAGCAGTTCCCGGGACAGGGGGCTATACGAGCAGTACTTC. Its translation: CASSSRDRGLYEQYF.

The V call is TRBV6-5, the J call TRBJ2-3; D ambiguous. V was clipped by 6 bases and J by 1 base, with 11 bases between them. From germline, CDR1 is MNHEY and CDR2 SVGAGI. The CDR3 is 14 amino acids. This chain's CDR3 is CASRSVSGTDTQYF. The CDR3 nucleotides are TGTGCCAGCAGGAGTGTTTCCGGCACAGATACGCAGTATTTT.

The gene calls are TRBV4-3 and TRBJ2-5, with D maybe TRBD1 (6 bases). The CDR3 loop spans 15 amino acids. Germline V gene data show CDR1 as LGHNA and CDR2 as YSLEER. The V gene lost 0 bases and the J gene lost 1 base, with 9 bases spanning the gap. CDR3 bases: TGCGCCAGCAGCCAAGAAACAGGGCCCCAAGAGACCCAGTACTTC. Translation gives CASSQETGPQETQYF.

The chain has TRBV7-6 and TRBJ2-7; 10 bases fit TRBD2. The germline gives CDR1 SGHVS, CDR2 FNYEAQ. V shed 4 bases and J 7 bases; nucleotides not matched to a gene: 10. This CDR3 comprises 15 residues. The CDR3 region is CASSSVSGRSGEQYF. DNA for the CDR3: TGTGCCAGCAGCTCGGTTAGCGGGAGGAGCGGGGAGCAGTACTTC.

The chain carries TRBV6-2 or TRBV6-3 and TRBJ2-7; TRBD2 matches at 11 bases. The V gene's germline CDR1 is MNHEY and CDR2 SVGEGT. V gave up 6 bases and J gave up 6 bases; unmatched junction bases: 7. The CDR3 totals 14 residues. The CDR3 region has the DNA TGTGCCAGCAGCACTAGCGGGAGTGGTTCCGAGCAGTACTTC. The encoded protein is CASSTSGSGSEQYF.

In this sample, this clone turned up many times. The CDR3 protein is CSLTPGTGNTEAFF. CDR3 coding DNA: TGCAGCCTCACCCCCGGGACAGGGAACACTGAAGCTTTCTTT. The rearrangement joins TRBV29-1 to TRBJ1-1, with 8 bases aligning to TRBD1. This CDR3 has 14 amino acids. The trim removed 8 bases at V and 1 base at J, leaving 9 bases unmatched. Per germline, CDR1 SQVTM and CDR2 ANQGSEA.

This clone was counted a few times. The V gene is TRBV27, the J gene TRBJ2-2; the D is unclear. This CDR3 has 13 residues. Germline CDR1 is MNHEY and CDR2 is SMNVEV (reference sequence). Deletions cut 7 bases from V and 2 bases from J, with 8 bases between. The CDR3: CASTVLNTGELFF. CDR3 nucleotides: TGTGCCAGCACTGTCCTAAACACCGGGGAGCTGTTTTTT.

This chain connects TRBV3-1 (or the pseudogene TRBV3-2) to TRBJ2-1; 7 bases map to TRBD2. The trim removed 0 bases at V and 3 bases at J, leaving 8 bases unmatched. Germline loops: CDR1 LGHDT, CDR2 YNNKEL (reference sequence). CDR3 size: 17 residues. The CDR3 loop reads CASSQDLTSDYYNEQFF. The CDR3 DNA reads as TGTGCCAGCAGCCAAGATTTAACTAGCGACTACTACAATGAGCAGTTCTTC.

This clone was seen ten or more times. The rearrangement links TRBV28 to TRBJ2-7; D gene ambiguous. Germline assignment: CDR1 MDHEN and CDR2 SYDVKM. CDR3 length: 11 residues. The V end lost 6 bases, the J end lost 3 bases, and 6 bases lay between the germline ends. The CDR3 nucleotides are TGTGCCAGCAGCCAGTACTACGAGCAGTACTTC. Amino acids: CASSQYYEQYF.

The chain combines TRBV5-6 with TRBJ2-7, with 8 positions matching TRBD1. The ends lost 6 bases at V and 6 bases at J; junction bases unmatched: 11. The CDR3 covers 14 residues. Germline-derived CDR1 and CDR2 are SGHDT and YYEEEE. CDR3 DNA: TGTGCCAGCACCTTCGGGACAGGCCCGGCCGAGCAGTACTTC. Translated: CASTFGTGPAEQYF.

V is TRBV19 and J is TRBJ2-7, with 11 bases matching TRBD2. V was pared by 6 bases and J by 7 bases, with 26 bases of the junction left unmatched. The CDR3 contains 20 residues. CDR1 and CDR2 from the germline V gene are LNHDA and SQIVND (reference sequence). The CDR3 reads CASSPLSAGTTSGGMREQYF. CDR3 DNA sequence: TGTGCCAGTAGCCCCCTGAGTGCAGGGACTACTAGCGGGGGCATGAGGGAGCAGTACTTC.